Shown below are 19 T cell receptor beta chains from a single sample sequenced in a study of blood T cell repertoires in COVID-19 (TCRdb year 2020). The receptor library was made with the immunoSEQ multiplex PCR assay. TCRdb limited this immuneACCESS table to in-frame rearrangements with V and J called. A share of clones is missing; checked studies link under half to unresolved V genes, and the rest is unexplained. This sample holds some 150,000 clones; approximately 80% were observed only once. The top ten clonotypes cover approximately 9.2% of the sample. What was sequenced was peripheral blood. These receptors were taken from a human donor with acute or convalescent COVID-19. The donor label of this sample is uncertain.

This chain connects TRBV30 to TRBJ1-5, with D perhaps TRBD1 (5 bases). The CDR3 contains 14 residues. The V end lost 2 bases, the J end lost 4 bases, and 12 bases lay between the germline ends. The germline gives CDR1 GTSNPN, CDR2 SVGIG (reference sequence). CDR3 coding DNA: TGTGCCTGGAGTACCACAGGACCTAATCAGCCCCAGCATTTT. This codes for CAWSTTGPNQPQHF.

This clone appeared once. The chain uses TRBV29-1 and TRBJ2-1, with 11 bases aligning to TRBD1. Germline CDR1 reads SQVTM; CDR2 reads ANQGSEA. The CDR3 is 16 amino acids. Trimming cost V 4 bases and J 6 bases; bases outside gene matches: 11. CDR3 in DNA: TGCAGCGTTGCCACCCAATTGGGGACAGGGGGCAATGAGCAGTTCTTC. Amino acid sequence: CSVATQLGTGGNEQFF.

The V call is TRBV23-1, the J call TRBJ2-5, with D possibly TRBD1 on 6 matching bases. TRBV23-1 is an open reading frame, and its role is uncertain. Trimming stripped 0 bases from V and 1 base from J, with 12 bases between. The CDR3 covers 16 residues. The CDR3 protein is CASSQSEDRSQETQYF. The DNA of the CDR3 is TGCGCCAGCAGTCAATCGGAAGACAGGTCCCAAGAGACCCAGTACTTC.

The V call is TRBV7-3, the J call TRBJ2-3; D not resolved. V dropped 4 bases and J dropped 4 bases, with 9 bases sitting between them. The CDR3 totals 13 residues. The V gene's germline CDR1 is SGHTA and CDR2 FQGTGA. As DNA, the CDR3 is TGTGCCAGCAGCTACGGGTCTTCAGATACGCAGTATTTT. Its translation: CASSYGSSDTQYF. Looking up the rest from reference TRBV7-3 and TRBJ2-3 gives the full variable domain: GAGVSQTPSNKVTEKGKYVELRCDPISGHTALYWYRQSLGQGPEFLIYFQGTGAADDSGLPNDRFFAVRPEGSVSTLKIQRTERGDSAVYLCASSYGSSDTQYFGPGTRLTVL.

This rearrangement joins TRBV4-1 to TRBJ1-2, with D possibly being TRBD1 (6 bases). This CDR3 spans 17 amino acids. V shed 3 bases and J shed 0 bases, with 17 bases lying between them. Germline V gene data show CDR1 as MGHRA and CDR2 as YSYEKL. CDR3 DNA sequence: TGCGCCAGCAGCCAGGGGGACACCACTTGGCCTAACTATGGCTACACCTTC. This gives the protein CASSQGDTTWPNYGYTF.

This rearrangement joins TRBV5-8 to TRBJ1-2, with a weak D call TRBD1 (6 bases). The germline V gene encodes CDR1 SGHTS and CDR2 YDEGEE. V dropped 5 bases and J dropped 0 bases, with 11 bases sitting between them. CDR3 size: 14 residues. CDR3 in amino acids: CASRLDRSNYGYTF. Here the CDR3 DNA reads TGTGCCAGCAGACTCGACAGGTCTAACTATGGCTACACCTTC.

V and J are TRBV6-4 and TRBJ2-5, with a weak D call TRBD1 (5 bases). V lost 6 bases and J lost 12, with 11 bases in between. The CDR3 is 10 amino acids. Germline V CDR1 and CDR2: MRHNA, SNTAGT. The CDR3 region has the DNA TGTGCCAGCAGCGACAGCCTTGAGTACTTC. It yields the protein CASSDSLEYF.

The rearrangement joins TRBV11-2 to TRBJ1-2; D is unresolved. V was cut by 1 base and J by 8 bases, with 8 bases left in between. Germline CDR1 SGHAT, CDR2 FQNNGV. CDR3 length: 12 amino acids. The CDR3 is CASSLGAEGYTF. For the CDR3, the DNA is TGTGCCAGCAGCTTAGGGGCCGAGGGCTACACCTTC.

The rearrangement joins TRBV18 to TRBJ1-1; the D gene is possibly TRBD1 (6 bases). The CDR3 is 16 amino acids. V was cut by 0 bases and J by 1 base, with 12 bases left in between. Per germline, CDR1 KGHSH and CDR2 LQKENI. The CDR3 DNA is TGTGCCAGCTCACCACCCGAAGACAGGAGGAACACTGAAGCTTTCTTT. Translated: CASSPPEDRRNTEAFF.

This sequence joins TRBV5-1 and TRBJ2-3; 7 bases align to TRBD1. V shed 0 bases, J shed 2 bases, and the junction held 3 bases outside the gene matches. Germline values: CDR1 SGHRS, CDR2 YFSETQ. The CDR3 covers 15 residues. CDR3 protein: CASSLGGTDTDTQYF. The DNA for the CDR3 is TGCGCCAGCAGCTTGGGGGGGACAGACACAGATACGCAGTATTTT. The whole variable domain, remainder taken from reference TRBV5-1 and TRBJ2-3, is KAGVTQTPRYLIKTRGQQVTLSCSPISGHRSVSWYQQTPGQGLQFLFEYFSETQRNKGNFPGRFSGRQFSNSRSEMNVSTLELGDSALYLCASSLGGTDTDTQYFGPGTRLTVL.

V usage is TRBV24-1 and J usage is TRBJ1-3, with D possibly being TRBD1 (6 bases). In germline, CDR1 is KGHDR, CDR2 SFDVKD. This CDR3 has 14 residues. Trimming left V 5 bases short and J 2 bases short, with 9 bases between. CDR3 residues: CATSAQGTGNTIYF. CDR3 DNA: TGTGCCACCAGTGCACAGGGAACTGGAAACACCATATATTTT.

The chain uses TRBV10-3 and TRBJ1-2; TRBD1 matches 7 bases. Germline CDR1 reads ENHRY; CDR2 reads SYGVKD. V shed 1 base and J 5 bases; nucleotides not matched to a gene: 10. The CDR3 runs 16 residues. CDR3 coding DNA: TGTGCCATCAGTGAGTTTACGAAGACAGGGTATTATGGCTACACCTTC. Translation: CAISEFTKTGYYGYTF.

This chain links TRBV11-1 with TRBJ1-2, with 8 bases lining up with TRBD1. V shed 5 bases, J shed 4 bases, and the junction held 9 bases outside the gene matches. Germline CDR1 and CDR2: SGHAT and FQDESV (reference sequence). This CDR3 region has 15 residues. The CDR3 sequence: CASSIRDRPGYGYTF. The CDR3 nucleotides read TGTGCCAGCAGCATCCGGGACAGGCCGGGCTATGGCTACACCTTC.

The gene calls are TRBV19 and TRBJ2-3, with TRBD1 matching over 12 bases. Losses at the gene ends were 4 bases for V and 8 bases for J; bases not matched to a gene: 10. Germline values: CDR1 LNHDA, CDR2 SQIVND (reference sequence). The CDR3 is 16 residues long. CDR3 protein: CASSSYRDRGHGTQYF. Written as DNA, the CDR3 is TGTGCCAGTAGTAGCTACCGGGACAGGGGGCATGGTACGCAGTATTTT. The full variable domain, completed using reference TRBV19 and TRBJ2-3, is DGGITQSPKYLFRKEGQNVTLSCEQNLNHDAMYWYRQDPGQGLRLIYYSQIVNDFQKGDIAEGYSVSREKKESFPLTVTSAQKNPTAFYLCASSSYRDRGHGTQYFGPGTRLTVL.

The CDR3 DNA is TGTGCCAGCCCCCCGGACAGGGGCTATGGCTACACCTTC. It translates to CASPPDRGYGYTF. The chain has TRBV6-5 and TRBJ1-2, with 9 nucleotides matching TRBD1. Germline loops: CDR1 MNHEY, CDR2 SVGAGI. The V and J ends lost 8 bases and 4 bases, in that order; junction bases with no gene match: 5. The CDR3 extends over 13 amino acids.

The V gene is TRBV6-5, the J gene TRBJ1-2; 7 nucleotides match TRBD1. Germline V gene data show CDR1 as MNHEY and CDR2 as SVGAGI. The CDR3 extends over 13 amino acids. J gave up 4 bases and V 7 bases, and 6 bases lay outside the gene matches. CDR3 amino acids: CASITGVGYGYTF. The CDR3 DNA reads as TGTGCCAGCATCACAGGGGTGGGCTATGGCTACACCTTC.

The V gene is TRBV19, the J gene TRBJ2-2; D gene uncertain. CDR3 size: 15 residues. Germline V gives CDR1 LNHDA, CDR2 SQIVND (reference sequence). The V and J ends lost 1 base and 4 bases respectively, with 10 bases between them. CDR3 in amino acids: CASSIALRGTGELFF. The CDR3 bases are TGTGCCAGTAGTATAGCCCTAAGAGGCACCGGGGAGCTGTTTTTT.

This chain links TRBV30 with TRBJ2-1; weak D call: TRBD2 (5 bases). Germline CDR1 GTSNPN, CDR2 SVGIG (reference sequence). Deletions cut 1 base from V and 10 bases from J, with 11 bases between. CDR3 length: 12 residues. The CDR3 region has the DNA TGTGCCTGGAGTGAGAGGGCTGGGGAGCAGTTCTTC. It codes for CAWSERAGEQFF.

CDR3 loop: CALRPPGRAQHF. CDR3 in DNA: TGCGCCCTTCGACCCCCGGGCAGGGCCCAGCATTTT. The chain combines TRBV5-1 with TRBJ1-5, with D tentatively TRBD1 (5 bases). Trimming took off 10 bases at V and 11 bases at J, with 19 bases between the two ends. The CDR3 contains 12 residues. Germline values: CDR1 SGHRS, CDR2 YFSETQ.